This TCR beta chain was observed in a study of cytomegalovirus exposure and HLA in healthy donors. The study's findings and limits: Per published reports, the classifier diagnosed cytomegalovirus status with high specificity and sensitivity. Later work found most CMV-associated TCR beta chains apparently HLA-restricted.

Note on this clone: Antigen unknown.

Use of 60 Vbeta and 13 Jbeta primers characterized the PCR. Sequenced by immunoSEQ multiplex PCR; TCRdb stores in-frame clones only, minus some. The sample lists around 150,000 clones; roughly four fifths were seen once. This receptor was identified in a man under 40 in good health and CMV-seronegative. Sequenced: PBMCs.

This chain's CDR3 is CASTRRTSGSNEQFF. DNA of the CDR3: TGTGCCAGCACGCGCCGGACTAGCGGTTCAAATGAGCAGTTCTTC. The genes are TRBV28 and TRBJ2-1; 10 bases are shared with TRBD2. V gave up 7 bases and J gave up 7 bases; unmatched junction bases: 10. The CDR3 is 15 residues long. Germline V CDR1 and CDR2: MDHEN, SYDVKM.